This TCR beta chain is drawn from a study of T-cell memory formation after mild COVID-19. Germline CDR1 is LGHNA and CDR2 is YSLEER. There are 12 residues in the CDR3. The V end lost 3 bases, the J end lost 5 bases, and 7 bases lay between the germline ends. MiXCR was run by TCRdb on the 5' RACE reads, yielding one entry per CDR3 protein. This table holds roughly 200,000 distinct CDR3 sequences, roughly 17% found once. The chain uses TRBV4-3 and TRBJ2-5, with a possible D match to TRBD2 (6 bases). Specimen: PBMCs or a T cell subset sorted from them (not recorded which). This clonotype was obtained from an adult woman who had mild COVID-19 (a few samples of this study predate the infection). Cell type and time point are not known. Here the CDR3 DNA reads TGCGCCAGCAGCCAGGCGGGGGAGACCCAGTACTTC. The encoded protein is CASSQAGETQYF.